This T cell receptor (beta chain) was found in a study of cytomegalovirus exposure and HLA in healthy donors. At the level of the study: A prior analysis found about 110 million unique TCR beta sequences from around 180 million T cells.

The CDR3 is 18 amino acids. This PCR relied on a set of 60 Vbeta primers and 13 Jbeta primers. Assay: immunoSEQ multiplex PCR; the TCRdb copy retains only in-frame clones and omits some. The table records 200,000 or so clones, 82% of them present only once. This clone has a handful of counts. As yet, its antigen is unknown. General observations from the study: A later analysis found TCR association rates differed by HLA locus, highest for DRB1 and lowest for HLA-C. The authors listed 150 or so TCR beta chains as cytomegalovirus-associated.

The chain has TRBV21-1 and TRBJ1-2. TRBV21-1 corresponds to a pseudogene. This receptor was obtained from a woman aged 45-59 years in good health and CMV-seropositive. Input material: PBMCs. In DNA form, the CDR3 reads TGTGCCAGCAGCAAGTTAAAGCGGGTGGGACGGATGAGCTATGGCTACACCTTC. Protein product: CASSKLKRVGRMSYGYTF.